Listed here is a single T cell receptor (beta chain). Assay used: immunoSEQ multiplex PCR; TCRdb lists only in-frame clones, some missing. Here the sample spans some 80,000 clones, around 92% being singletons. The source of the sample is a study of control samples from healthy donors and cancer patients. CDR3 length: 15 amino acids. V was pared by 6 bases and J by 6 bases, with 13 bases of the junction left unmatched. Looked up from germline, CDR1 is MDHEN and CDR2 is SYDVKM. The specimen sequenced was blood. This clonotype was obtained from an older woman in good health. This rearrangement joins TRBV28 to TRBJ2-7, with 8 bases fitting TRBD1. CDR3 nucleotides: TGTGCCAGCAGCTCTGGTGGACAGGGAGCCTCCGAGCAGTACTTC. Amino acid sequence: CASSSGGQGASEQYF.